This T cell receptor (beta chain) was profiled in a study of a mutant IDH1 vaccine in newly diagnosed glioma. This CDR3 is 12 amino acids long. CDR1 and CDR2 from the germline V gene are MNHNY and SVGAGI (reference sequence). V lost 10 bases and J lost 1, with 9 bases in between. Assay: immunoSEQ multiplex PCR; the TCRdb copy retains only in-frame clones and omits some. The repertoire holds approximately 47,000 clones, around nine tenths seen once, with 5.7% in the top ten. A word on this clone: Its cognate antigen is unknown.

The time point here: week 35, safety follow-up. The content of each vaccine dose was 300 ug of mutant IDH1 20-mer peptide, and topical imiquimod accompanied it. The sample in question was PBMCs, obtained from a glioma patient whose treatment included an IDH1 peptide vaccine. The chain has TRBV6-6 and TRBJ2-3; D is perhaps TRBD1 or TRBD2 (7 bases each). The TCR originated in a woman aged 40 to 49 with glioma. CDR3 sequence: CATGGGTDTQYF. In DNA, the CDR3 is TGTGCCACAGGGGGGGGCACAGATACGCAGTATTTT.